The rows below give T cell receptor beta chains drawn from one sample of a study of identical twins. One entry per CDR3 protein, called by TCRdb with MiXCR from the 5' RACE reads. The sample includes a few hundred thousand distinct CDR3 sequences, roughly a tenth seen only once; the top ten take about 9%. The sample was memory T cells sorted from blood. Every receptor here comes from a man between 45 and 60 years old in good health. CDR3s include the opening cysteine and the closing phenylalanine or tryptophan. The order of the fields is V gene, CDR3 protein.

V gene: TRBV20-1; CDR3 protein: CSARGLAGDPYEQYF
V gene: TRBV20-1; CDR3 protein: CSANSKGGYEQYF
V gene: TRBV25-1; CDR3 protein: CASSAIYPSRYTPGTSGTDTQYF
V gene: TRBV6-5; CDR3 protein: CASSYSRGNTEAFF
V gene: TRBV4-2; CDR3 protein: CASSQPGHSGNTIYF
V gene: TRBV2; CDR3 protein: CASSEVRSSGGTQYF
V gene: TRBV20-1; CDR3 protein: CSATGYNEQFF
V gene: TRBV19; CDR3 protein: CASTFSGRAGTGELFF
V gene: TRBV20-1; CDR3 protein: CSGTTGLGNTIYF
V gene: TRBV4-3; CDR3 protein: CASSQGTGRYSGYTF
V gene: TRBV5-1; CDR3 protein: CASSLESEQFF
V gene: TRBV24-1; CDR3 protein: CAHRGLGDREKREGFYNEQFF
V gene: TRBV5-1; CDR3 protein: CASSLVPGKDYGYTF
V gene: TRBV27; CDR3 protein: CASRPFQGANSPLHF
V gene: TRBV20-1; CDR3 protein: CSADARGSNQPQHF
V gene: TRBV28; CDR3 protein: CASARGGSYNEQFF
V gene: TRBV7-9; CDR3 protein: CASSLVFAHETQYF
V gene: TRBV21-1; CDR3 protein: CASSPQWYYGYTF
V gene: TRBV5-5; CDR3 protein: CASSWTGGGETQYF
V gene: TRBV11-3; CDR3 protein: CASSRGFSGNTIYF
V gene: TRBV12-3/TRBV12-4; CDR3 protein: CASSFFQPGNTIYF
V gene: TRBV9; CDR3 protein: CASSVGTGGLNEQFF
V gene: TRBV18; CDR3 protein: CASSPSANSPLHF
V gene: TRBV24-1; CDR3 protein: CATSDWTSGSTDTQYF
V gene: TRBV15; CDR3 protein: CATSRDRVYSNQPQHF
V gene: TRBV6-5; CDR3 protein: CASSYGRNSGNTIYF
V gene: TRBV21-1; CDR3 protein: CASSKGGGPTGELFF
V gene: TRBV4-1; CDR3 protein: CASSRDTEQFF
V gene: TRBV5-1; CDR3 protein: CASSVSGRISTDTQYF
V gene: TRBV9; CDR3 protein: CASTPYTGELFF
V gene: TRBV5-1; CDR3 protein: CASSLDVGTNTEAFF
V gene: TRBV7-9; CDR3 protein: CASSWSTGGGTQYF
V gene: TRBV5-4; CDR3 protein: CASSLSSGGAGDTQYF
V gene: TRBV5-6; CDR3 protein: CASSFFGGAPLETQYF
V gene: TRBV5-1; CDR3 protein: CASSLVTGVETQYF
V gene: TRBV7-2; CDR3 protein: CASSLIGGSISSEQFF
V gene: TRBV9; CDR3 protein: CASRTGATTEGGELFF